The 8 T cell receptor beta chains below were found in one sample sequenced in a study of OX40 agonist ivuxolimab in advanced cancers. The method was immunoSEQ multiplex PCR; TCRdb's version includes in-frame clones alone and lacks a portion of them. Altogether around 31,000 clones are present, more than 75% being singletons, with the ten largest covering roughly 30%. The sequences come from CD4+ or CD8+ T cells sorted from blood, collected in a trial of the OX40 agonist ivuxolimab. Receptor source: an adult with an advanced solid tumor such as melanoma, head and neck, liver or kidney cancer.

This sequence joins TRBV6-5 and TRBJ2-2, with D unclear. CDR3 length equals 11 residues. Germline loops: CDR1 MNHEY, CDR2 SVGAGI. Deletions cut 8 bases from V and 6 bases from J, with 7 bases between. In DNA form, the CDR3 reads TGTGCCAGCGGGCTCGCCGGGGAGCTGTTTTTT. This encodes CASGLAGELFF.

The rearrangement links TRBV10-1 to TRBJ2-7, with 7 bases identical to TRBD2. CDR1 is WNHNN and CDR2 is SYGVQD in the germline V gene (reference sequence). The CDR3 sequence is 19 residues long. The junction had 21 bases not matched to a gene; V was cut back by 3 bases and J by 4 bases. DNA for the CDR3: TGCGCCAGCAGTGAAGAAAGGCGAGGCGGGAGAGGGTTTTTTTACGAGCAGTACTTC. It yields the protein CASSEERRGGRGFFYEQYF.

V usage is TRBV5-6 and J usage is TRBJ2-2, with 8 bases fitting TRBD2. Trimming took 6 bases from V and 4 from J; bases not matched to a gene: 11. This CDR3 contains 16 residues. Germline V CDR1 and CDR2: SGHDT, YYEEEE. The CDR3 here is CASTLQREPITGELFF. The CDR3 DNA is TGTGCCAGCACCCTGCAGCGGGAGCCGATCACCGGGGAGCTGTTTTTT.

V and J are TRBV6-1 and TRBJ1-5; D ambiguous. The V and J ends lost 4 bases and 1 base respectively, with 8 bases between them. Germline assignment: CDR1 MNHNS and CDR2 SASEGT. CDR3 length equals 14 residues. CDR3 amino acids: CASSGLRSNQPQHF. CDR3 nucleotide sequence: TGTGCCAGCAGTGGGCTTAGGAGCAATCAGCCCCAGCATTTT.

V usage is TRBV29-1 and J usage is TRBJ2-3, with D possibly matching TRBD2 (6 bases). The CDR3 spans 14 residues. The ends were cut back, 5 bases at V and 0 bases at J, with 12 bases in the middle. The germline CDR1 and CDR2 sequences are SQVTM and ANQGSEA. CDR3 loop: CSVYGGDSTDTQYF. Written as DNA, the CDR3 is TGCAGCGTTTACGGGGGAGATAGCACAGATACGCAGTATTTT.

The rearrangement uses TRBV7-2 and TRBJ2-3, with 9 nucleotides matching TRBD2. CDR3 size: 16 residues. Germline CDR1 is SGHTA and CDR2 is FQGNSA. The V segment lost 2 bases and the J segment 5 bases; nucleotides outside the gene matches: 8. The CDR3: CASSLLSSGGGDTQYF. The CDR3 DNA is TGTGCCAGCAGCTTATTGAGTAGCGGGGGAGGAGATACGCAGTATTTT. Drawing the rest from reference TRBV7-2 and TRBJ2-3, the complete variable domain is GAGVSQSPSNKVTEKGKDVELRCDPISGHTALYWYRQSLGQGLEFLIYFQGNSAPDKSGLPSDRFSAERTGGSVSTLTIQRTQQEDSAVYLCASSLLSSGGGDTQYFGPGTRLTVL.

The sample holds one count of this clone. The V call is TRBV6-6, the J call TRBJ1-5; tentative D call: TRBD1 (5 bases). The V gene lost 1 base and the J gene lost 11 bases, with 9 bases spanning the gap. CDR1 is MNHNY and CDR2 is SVGAGI in the germline V gene (reference sequence). CDR3 length equals 12 residues. CDR3 nucleotide sequence: TGTGCCAGCAGTTACTTAGGGGATGCCCAGCATTTT. This encodes CASSYLGDAQHF.

V is TRBV10-3 and J is TRBJ2-7, with TRBD1 identical over 9 bases. Germline CDR1 ENHRY, CDR2 SYGVKD. With 7 bases clipped from V and 1 base from J, the junction kept 5 bases outside the gene matches. The CDR3 spans 14 residues. The CDR3, as DNA: TGTGCCATCAACACAGGGGGCGGATCCTACGAGCAGTACTTC. Translated, it gives CAINTGGGSYEQYF.